The clone carrying this TCR beta chain was counted between two and nine times. Its cognate antigen is unknown. TCRdb itself ran the 5' RACE reads through MiXCR, one entry per CDR3 protein. The top ten hold 9.4% of the sample, which has some 35,000 distinct CDR3 sequences, over 6.5% seen once. Time point of the sample: blood at routine non-recurrence follow-up after resection. The data originate from a study of spatial heterogeneity in lung cancer. Study as a whole: There were roughly 72 donors, all of them untreated patients with early-stage non-small cell lung cancer.

Per the germline V gene, CDR1 is MNHEY and CDR2 is SVGAGI. The V segment lost 2 bases and the J segment 6 bases; nucleotides outside the gene matches: 0. The CDR3 loop spans 13 amino acids. Whole-study findings and limits: Blood showed ubiquitous tumor TCRs more often at resection than at routine follow-up.

This chain uses TRBV6-5 with TRBJ1-2; TRBD1 matches at 10 bases. This TCR came from a male donor with early-stage non-small cell lung cancer. Source: PBMCs, taken at follow-up. CDR3 sequence (DNA): TGTGCCAGCAGTTACGACAGGGGGCATGGCTACACCTTC. Translating gives CASSYDRGHGYTF.